Reported below is one T cell receptor (beta chain). The antigen is not known. The study ran its PCR with 60 Vbeta and 13 Jbeta primers. TCRdb's table, derived via immunoSEQ multiplex PCR, lists solely in-frame clones and lacks some. Of around 200,000 clones in the sample, roughly 82% were seen once. This sample was taken from a study of cytomegalovirus exposure and HLA in healthy donors. Notes on the study in general: As immune exposure information, only CMV serostatus was available.

The TCR was taken from a girl between 2 and 10 years old in good health and CMV-seropositive. Source material: PBMCs.

CDR3 bases: TGCGCCAGCAGCCAACGGGGCGGGACCAGGGATGAGCAGTTCTTC. Protein sequence: CASSQRGGTRDEQFF. The chain links TRBV4-1 to TRBJ2-1, with D possibly TRBD2 on 6 matching bases. The CDR3 has 15 residues. CDR1 MGHRA and CDR2 YSYEKL come from the germline V gene. Trimming shortened V by 2 bases and J by 8 bases, and 16 bases separated the two germline ends.